This T cell receptor (beta chain) came from a study of T cell responses to AZD1222 COVID-19 vaccine. Overall study findings and caveats: Clonal diversity was possibly underestimated, and white British individuals and females predominated among donors. Spike-wide vaccine-associated CD4 TCRs dominated at 160-218 and 743-854. Repertoires were obtained solely post-peak T cell response.

The ends were cut back, 0 bases at V and 8 bases at J, with 16 bases in the middle. In germline, CDR1 is SEHNR, CDR2 FQNEAQ (reference sequence). There are 15 residues in the CDR3. TCRdb keeps only in-frame clones here, not all; method: immunoSEQ multiplex PCR. The data contain 150,000 to 180,000 clones, about 87% of them singletons. As concerns this clone: The antigen remains unidentified.

Analyses pooled second doses at about 4 or about 12 weeks. This TCR was sampled from an adult who received the AZD1222 COVID-19 vaccine. This chain links TRBV7-9 with TRBJ1-2, with a weak D call TRBD1 (6 bases). The source material was peripheral blood, sampled 28 days after the second AZD1222 dose. The CDR3 bases are TGTGCCAGCAGCTTAGCGGTGGGGGGCACGGGAGGCTACACCTTC. It encodes CASSLAVGGTGGYTF.